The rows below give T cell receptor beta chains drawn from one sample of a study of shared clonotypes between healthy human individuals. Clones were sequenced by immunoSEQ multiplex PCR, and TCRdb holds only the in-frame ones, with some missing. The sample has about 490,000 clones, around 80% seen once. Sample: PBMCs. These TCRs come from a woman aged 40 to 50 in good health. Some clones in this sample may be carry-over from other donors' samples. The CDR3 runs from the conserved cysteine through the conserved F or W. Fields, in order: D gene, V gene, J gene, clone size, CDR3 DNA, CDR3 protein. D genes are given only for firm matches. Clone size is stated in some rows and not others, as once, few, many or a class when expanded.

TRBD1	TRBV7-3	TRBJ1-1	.	TGTGCCAGCAGCTCAATGCCAGGGACAGCAATCCTGAACACTGAAGCTTTCTTT	CASSSMPGTAILNTEAFF
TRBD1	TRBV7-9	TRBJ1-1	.	TGTGCCAGCAGCTCAATCAACAGGGGAAGGACTGAAGCTTTCTTT	CASSSINRGRTEAFF
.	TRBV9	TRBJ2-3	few	TGTGCCAGCAGCCCAGAAATAGATACGCAGTATTTT	CASSPEIDTQYF
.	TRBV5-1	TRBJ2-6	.	TGCGCCAGCAGTGACAGAACCACCCCGGGCCTCTCTGGGGCCAACGTCCTGACTTTC	CASSDRTTPGLSGANVLTF
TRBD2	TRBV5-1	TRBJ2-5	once	TGCGCCAGCAGTGTTCTAGCGGGAGGGCAAGAGACCCAGTACTTC	CASSVLAGGQETQYF
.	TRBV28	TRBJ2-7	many	TGTGCCAGCAGTTTACTAACGGGCGCCTACGAGCAGTACTTC	CASSLLTGAYEQYF
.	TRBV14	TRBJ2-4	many	TGTGCCAGCAGCCCAAATCTTGGAAACATTCAGTACTTC	CASSPNLGNIQYF
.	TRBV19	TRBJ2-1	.	TGTGCCAGTAGTGGTAGCTCCTACAATGAGCAGTTCTTC	CASSGSSYNEQFF
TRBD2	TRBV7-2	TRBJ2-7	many	TGTGCCAGCAGCTTAGACAGCGGGACGTACGAGCAGTACTTC	CASSLDSGTYEQYF
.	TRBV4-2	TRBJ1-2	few	TGTGCCAGCAGCCAAGATAGGGCAGCCTATGGCTACACCTTC	CASSQDRAAYGYTF
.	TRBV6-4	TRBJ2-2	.	TGTGCCAGCAGTGAAGGGAACACCGGGGAGCTGTTTTTT	CASSEGNTGELFF
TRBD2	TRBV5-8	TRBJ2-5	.	TGTGCCAGCATCAAGGGGGTCACGGGAGGGCTCCAAGAGACCCAGTACTTC	CASIKGVTGGLQETQYF
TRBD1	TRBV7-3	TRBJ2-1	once	TGTGCCAGCAGCCCAAGGGACAGGGTCGATGAGCAGTTCTTC	CASSPRDRVDEQFF
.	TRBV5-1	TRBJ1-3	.	TGCGCCAGCAGCCCCATTGGGGGGGATACTTCTGGAAACACCATATATTTT	CASSPIGGDTSGNTIYF
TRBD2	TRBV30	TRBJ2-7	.	TGTGCCTGGGGTTTTAGCGGGGGGAACTCCTACGAGCAGTACTTC	CAWGFSGGNSYEQYF
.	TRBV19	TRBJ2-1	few	TGTGCCAGTAGTAAACTTGAGGGACGAACCTACAATGAGCAGTTCTTC	CASSKLEGRTYNEQFF
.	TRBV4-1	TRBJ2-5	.	TGCGCCAGCAGCCAAGAGTTGGCGGGAAATCAAGAGACCCAGTACTTC	CASSQELAGNQETQYF
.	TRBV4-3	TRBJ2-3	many	TGCGCCAGCAGCCAAGGTTGGGGCACAGATACGCAGTATTTT	CASSQGWGTDTQYF
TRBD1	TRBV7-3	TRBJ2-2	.	TGTGCCAGCAGCTCAGGGACAGGGTTGAACACCGGGGAGCTGTTTTTT	CASSSGTGLNTGELFF
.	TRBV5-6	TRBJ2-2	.	TGTGCCAGCAGCTTGTTGGGGGCAGCGGCGAACACCGGGGAGCTGTTTTTT	CASSLLGAAANTGELFF
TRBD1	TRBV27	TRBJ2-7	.	TGTGCCAGCAGTAAGGACAGGGGGTTCTACGAGCAGTACTTC	CASSKDRGFYEQYF
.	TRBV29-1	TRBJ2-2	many	TGCAGCGTTGAAGATGGCGGGGCCACCGGGGAGCTGTTTTTT	CSVEDGGATGELFF
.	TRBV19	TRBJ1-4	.	TGTGCCAGTAGTATCGGGGAATCTGATGAAAAACTGTTTTTT	CASSIGESDEKLFF
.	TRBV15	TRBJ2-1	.	TGTGCCACCAGCAGAGTTGAGTGGGGGAGCAATGAGCAGTTCTTC	CATSRVEWGSNEQFF
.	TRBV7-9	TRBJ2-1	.	TGTGCCAGCAGCTCCCGTCGGGGGCCCACCTACAATGAGCAGTTCTTC	CASSSRRGPTYNEQFF
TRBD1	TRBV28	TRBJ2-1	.	TGTGCCAGCAGTCGTCGCGTATCCGGACAGGGGCAGTTCTTC	CASSRRVSGQGQFF
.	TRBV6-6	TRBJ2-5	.	TGTGCCAGCAGTGGGACCCTGGGGGAGACCCAGTACTTC	CASSGTLGETQYF
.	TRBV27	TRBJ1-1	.	TGTGCCAGCAGAGGGCGCTTGAACACTGAAGCTTTCTTT	CASRGRLNTEAFF
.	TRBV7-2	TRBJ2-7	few	TGTGCCAGCAGCTTAGGCGGGATGTCCTACGAGCAGTACTTC	CASSLGGMSYEQYF
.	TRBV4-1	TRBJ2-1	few	TGCGCCAGCAGCCCATTCCGGTTGGCTTACAATGAGCAGTTCTTC	CASSPFRLAYNEQFF
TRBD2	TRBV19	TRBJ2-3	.	TGTGCCAGTAGTATAGAAGTACTAGCGGGAGGGCCAGATACGCAGTATTTT	CASSIEVLAGGPDTQYF
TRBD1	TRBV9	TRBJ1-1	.	TGTGCCAGCAGCCCATGGACAGGGAGCACTGAAGCTTTCTTT	CASSPWTGSTEAFF
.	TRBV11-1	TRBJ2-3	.	TGTGCCAGCAGCTTAGTATCTGGGAAGGGGCCAGATACGCAGTATTTT	CASSLVSGKGPDTQYF
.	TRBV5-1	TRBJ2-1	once	TGCGCCAGCAGCCTAAGGGCCCAAGACAATGAGCAGTTCTTC	CASSLRAQDNEQFF
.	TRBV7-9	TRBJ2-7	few	TGTGCCAGCAGCTTACCGGGACCCTACGAGCAGTACTTC	CASSLPGPYEQYF
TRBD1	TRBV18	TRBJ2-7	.	TGTGCCAGCTCACCCCTCGTCCCGGGACAGGGGTTCGAGCAGTACTTC	CASSPLVPGQGFEQYF
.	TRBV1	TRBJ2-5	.	TGCACCAGCAGCCGGGCAGCACAAGAGACCCAGTACTTC	CTSSRAAQETQYF
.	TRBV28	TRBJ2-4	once	TGTGCCAGCAGTACCACAGGGTCGGCCAAAAACATTCAGTACTTC	CASSTTGSAKNIQYF
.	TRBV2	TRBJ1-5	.	TGTGCCAGTAGGGTTGAGTTATATCAGCCCCAGCATTTT	CASRVELYQPQHF
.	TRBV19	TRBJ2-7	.	TGTGCCAGTAGTTTCATTGGACGGAGCTACGAGCAGTACTTC	CASSFIGRSYEQYF
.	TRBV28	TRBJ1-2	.	TGTGCCAGCAGTTTAGATCGGGGCTTCGACTATGGCTACACCTTC	CASSLDRGFDYGYTF
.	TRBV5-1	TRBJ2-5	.	TGCGCCAGCGGGAGTCAAGAGACCCAGTACTTC	CASGSQETQYF
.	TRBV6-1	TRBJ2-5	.	TGTGCCAGCCAGGCCCTACTTCGAGAGACCCAGTACTTC	CASQALLRETQYF
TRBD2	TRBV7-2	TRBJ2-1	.	TGTGCCAGCAGCTTAAAGGTAGCGGGAAACAATGAGCAGTTCTTC	CASSLKVAGNNEQFF
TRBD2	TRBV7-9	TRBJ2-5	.	TGTGCCAGCAGCCCCTGGGGGGGAGGGGAGACCCAGTACTTC	CASSPWGGGETQYF
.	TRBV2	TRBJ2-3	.	TGTGCCAGCAGCCTCCAAGCAGATACGCAGTATTTT	CASSLQADTQYF
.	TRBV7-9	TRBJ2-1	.	TGTGCCAGCAGCCTCCAGCCAGGGGCAGGTATACATGAGCAGTTCTTC	CASSLQPGAGIHEQFF
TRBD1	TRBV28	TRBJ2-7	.	TGTGCCAGCAGTTTATGGGACAGGGGCTCCTACGAGCAGTACTTC	CASSLWDRGSYEQYF
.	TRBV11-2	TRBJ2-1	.	TGTGCCAGCAGCGAACAACAGGGCAATGAGCAGTTCTTC	CASSEQQGNEQFF
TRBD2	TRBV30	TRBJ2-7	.	TGTGCCTGGAGTGTGGGAGGGAACTTTCCCTACGAGCAGTACTTC	CAWSVGGNFPYEQYF
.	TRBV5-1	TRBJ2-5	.	TGCGCCAGCAGCTTCGGGACTGGGCAAGAGACCCAGTACTTC	CASSFGTGQETQYF
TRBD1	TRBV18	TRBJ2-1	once	TGTGCCAGCTCACCGGCAAAAGGGAGTCACCCGGGACAGGGGGCCGGGAATGAGCAGTTCTTC	CASSPAKGSHPGQGAGNEQFF